A selection of T cell receptor beta chains follows, all from one sample in a study of cytomegalovirus exposure and HLA in healthy donors. Assay used: immunoSEQ multiplex PCR; TCRdb lists only in-frame clones, some missing. The table shows roughly 120,000 clones, with roughly 78% occurring only once. The sample taken for sequencing was PBMCs. Source of these receptors: a woman in her 30s in good health and CMV-seropositive. The CDR3 runs from the conserved cysteine through the conserved F or W. Fields, in order: J gene, clone size, D gene, V gene, CDR3 DNA, CDR3 protein. D genes are given only for firm matches. Only part of the rows carry a size: once, few, many, or a class if the clone is expanded.

TRBJ1-2	.	TRBD1	TRBV4-3	TGCGCCAGCAGCCAGGTACCGGGACAGGAGGATCCCACCTTC	CASSQVPGQEDPTF
TRBJ2-2	.	TRBD2	TRBV7-2	TGTGCCAGCAGCCGGTCGTACACGGGAGGTACCGGGGAGCTGTTTTTT	CASSRSYTGGTGELFF
TRBJ2-4	.	.	TRBV28	TGTGCCAGCAGTTCGACTAGGGCGATAGACTTAGCCAAAAACATTCAGTACTTC	CASSSTRAIDLAKNIQYF
TRBJ2-5	.	.	TRBV5-6	TGTGCCAGCAGCTTGGGTAGCTGGGAGACCCAGTACTTC	CASSLGSWETQYF
TRBJ1-1	.	.	TRBV18	TGTGCCAGCTCACCACCTGGGAAGGGGACTGAAGCTTTCTTT	CASSPPGKGTEAFF
TRBJ2-3	.	.	TRBV7-2	TGTGCCAGCAGCTTATTATTCGCGGGCACAGATACGCAGTATTTT	CASSLLFAGTDTQYF
TRBJ2-5	.	.	TRBV19	TGTGCCAGTACAGGGGCCAGTCGAGAGACCCAGTACTTC	CASTGASRETQYF
TRBJ2-5	.	TRBD2	TRBV9	TGTGCCAGCAGCGTTGGGACTAGCGGGGGCTCACAAGAGACCCAGTACTTC	CASSVGTSGGSQETQYF
TRBJ1-6	few	TRBD1	TRBV5-1	TGCGCCAGCAGCCGGGGACAGGGGCATAATTCACCCCTCCACTTT	CASSRGQGHNSPLHF
TRBJ2-1	few	TRBD2	TRBV6-6	TGTGCCAGCAGCCTAAGAGCGGGGTCCTACAATGAGCAGTTCTTC	CASSLRAGSYNEQFF
TRBJ2-3	.	.	TRBV4-1	TGCGCCAGCAGCCAAGATGGGGGGGCGATGGGCACAGATACGCAGTATTTT	CASSQDGGAMGTDTQYF
TRBJ2-3	.	TRBD2	TRBV5-4	TGTGCCAGCAGCCCGGGAGGCGGGGATACGCAGTATTTT	CASSPGGGDTQYF
TRBJ2-7	.	TRBD1	TRBV28	TGTGCCAGCGGCTCACCTCCCGGGACAGGGGGGTACGAGCAGTACTTC	CASGSPPGTGGYEQYF
TRBJ2-2	.	TRBD1	TRBV5-1	TGCGCCAGCAGCTTGCTGACAGGGCGTGGGACCGGGGAGCTGTTTTTC	CASSLLTGRGTGELFF
TRBJ1-6	few	TRBD1	TRBV9	TGTGCCAGCAGCGGGACAGGGCCTTATTCACCCCTCCACTTT	CASSGTGPYSPLHF
TRBJ2-3	few	.	TRBV5-1	TGCGCCAGCAGCTTGGCCGGGCAAGGAGAGGGAGATACGCAGTATTTT	CASSLAGQGEGDTQYF
TRBJ2-5	.	TRBD1	TRBV5-6	TGTGCCAGCAGCCCTGGGACAGGGGGATGGACCCAGTACTTC	CASSPGTGGWTQYF
TRBJ1-6	once	.	TRBV6-6	TGTGCCAGCAGTTACTCGACTGGGGGGACCTATTCACCCCTCCACTTT	CASSYSTGGTYSPLHF
TRBJ2-3	few	.	TRBV5-1	TGCGCCAGCAGCGAAATCGGTTCAGATACGCAGTATTTT	CASSEIGSDTQYF